The 24 T cell receptor beta chains below all came from one sample that was sequenced in a study of T cell repertoires in cytomegalovirus infection. A single record per CDR3 protein comes from TCRdb applying MiXCR to the reads. The repertoire includes about 300,000 distinct CDR3 sequences, about 25% of them detected once, and approximately 15% sits in the top ten. The specimen was PBMCs. The receptor set was obtained from a human donor in good health (CMV status not recorded). Some clones in this sample may be carry-over from other donors' samples.

The chain uses TRBV7-2 and TRBJ1-4; D gene ambiguous. V gave up 1 base and J gave up 4 bases, with 10 bases separating them. Looked up from germline, CDR1 is SGHTA and CDR2 is FQGNSA. This CDR3 is 15 amino acids long. The chain's CDR3 is CASSLEPGSNEKLFF. The CDR3 DNA sequence: TGTGCCAGCAGCTTAGAACCAGGAAGTAATGAAAAACTGTTTTTT.

V gene TRBV11-1 combines with J gene TRBJ2-2; maybe TRBD2 (5 bases). The germline gives CDR1 SGHAT, CDR2 FQDESV (reference sequence). The CDR3 runs 15 residues. With 4 bases removed from V and 5 bases from J, the gap between germline ends came to 14 bases. DNA for the CDR3: TGTGCCAGCAGCTCCCGTCTAGCTAGAACCGGGGAGCTGTTTTTT. Encoded protein: CASSSRLARTGELFF.

This clonotype appeared many times. The V and J genes are TRBV28 and TRBJ1-2, with D unclear. Per the germline V gene, CDR1 is MDHEN and CDR2 is SYDVKM. There are 13 residues in the CDR3. Trimming took off 6 bases at V and 6 bases at J, with 14 bases between the two ends. CDR3 nucleotides: TGTGCCAGCAGGAGGAATCTGGTTGATGGCTACACCTTC. It yields the protein CASRRNLVDGYTF.

The J gene is TRBJ2-2, the V gene TRBV2, with 9 bases identical to TRBD1. Per germline, CDR1 SNHLY and CDR2 FYNNEI. Germline trimming cut 3 bases from V and 2 bases from J; bases unmatched to any gene: 7. The CDR3 has 17 residues. The CDR3 DNA sequence: TGTGCCAGCAGTGATGCGACAGGGGGTCTAAACACCGGGGAGCTGTTTTTT. Translated, it gives CASSDATGGLNTGELFF.

This CDR3 is CASSSPAPMGRRAYEQYF. The CDR3 DNA reads TGTGCCAGCAGTTCTCCCGCCCCAATGGGGCGCAGGGCCTACGAGCAGTACTTC. The chain carries TRBV28 and TRBJ2-7; maybe TRBD1 (5 bases). Trimming took off 4 bases at V and 2 bases at J, with 24 bases between the two ends. The CDR3 consists of 18 residues. In germline, CDR1 is MDHEN, CDR2 SYDVKM.

This clonotype showed up just a few times. The J gene is TRBJ2-2, the V gene TRBV7-6, with 13 nucleotides matching TRBD2. Germline V gene sequence: CDR1 SGHVS, CDR2 FNYEAQ. V gave up 1 base and J gave up 4 bases; unmatched junction bases: 6. CDR3 length equals 18 residues. Here the CDR3 reads CASSLGTSGSPSTGELFF. CDR3 in DNA: TGTGCCAGCAGCTTAGGGACTAGCGGGAGCCCGAGCACCGGGGAGCTGTTTTTT.

The table lists this clonotype with a few counts. The chain uses TRBV7-8 and TRBJ1-3, with D unclear. The V end lost 5 bases, the J end lost 4 bases, and 12 bases lay between the germline ends. Germline V gene data show CDR1 as SGHVS and CDR2 as FQNEAQ. This CDR3 has 14 residues. The CDR3 sequence is CASSPLDGGNTIYF. Written as DNA, the CDR3 is TGTGCCAGCAGCCCTCTGGACGGAGGAAACACCATATATTTT.

The chain recombines TRBV5-1 with TRBJ1-4, with D perhaps matching TRBD1 (5 bases). The V gene's germline CDR1 is SGHRS and CDR2 YFSETQ. The CDR3 loop spans 15 amino acids. V lost 2 bases, J lost 7 bases, and 15 bases lay in between. CDR3 in amino acids: CASSFNGDSFEKLFF. The CDR3, as DNA: TGCGCCAGCAGCTTCAACGGGGACTCATTTGAAAAACTGTTTTTT.

This clonotype was detected many times. This chain uses TRBV7-2 with TRBJ1-1; D might be TRBD1 (6 bases). V was trimmed by 5 bases and J by 1 base, leaving 11 bases between them. CDR1 SGHTA and CDR2 FQGNSA come from the germline V gene. The CDR3 has 14 amino acids. The CDR3, as DNA: TGTGCCAGCAGCCCACAGGGCCGGAACACTGAAGCTTTCTTT. This encodes CASSPQGRNTEAFF. Full variable domain (outside the CDR3, taken from reference TRBV7-2 and TRBJ1-1): GAGVSQSPSNKVTEKGKDVELRCDPISGHTALYWYRQSLGQGLEFLIYFQGNSAPDKSGLPSDRFSAERTGGSVSTLTIQRTQQEDSAVYLCASSPQGRNTEAFFGQGTRLTVV.

This clonotype has a count of ten or more. This chain connects TRBV28 to TRBJ2-7, with D unresolved. V was shortened by 2 bases and J by 2 bases, with 7 bases between the two germline ends. Germline CDR1 reads MDHEN; CDR2 reads SYDVKM. The CDR3 covers 13 residues. The CDR3 nucleotides are TGTGCCAGCAGTTTACCTGCCCCCTACGAGCAGTACTTC. Translation: CASSLPAPYEQYF.

Turning to this clonotype: A much larger clone lies a single base off, so this may be a read error. This chain connects TRBV7-2 to TRBJ1-5; tentative D call: TRBD1 (5 bases). V was shortened by 2 bases and J by 0 bases, with 14 bases between the two germline ends. The CDR3 length is 17 residues. The germline gives CDR1 SGHTA, CDR2 FQGNSA. In nucleotides, the CDR3 is TGTGCCAGCAGCTTAATATGGGGCAGAGCTAGCAATCAGCCCCAGCATTTT. Protein sequence: CASSLIWGRASNQPQHF.

This clonotype was recorded at least ten times. The rearrangement links TRBV12-5 to TRBJ2-2; the D gene is possibly TRBD1 (6 bases). Per germline, CDR1 LGHNT and CDR2 FRNRAP. Between the trimmed V and J ends, which lost 2 bases and 1 base, there was a span of 8 bases. The CDR3 covers 15 residues. CDR3 sequence (DNA): TGTGCTAGTGGTTTGTTGACAGGGAACACCGGGGAGCTGTTTTTT. This codes for CASGLLTGNTGELFF.

This clonotype was observed a handful of times. The V gene is TRBV18, the J gene TRBJ1-1, with a possible D match to TRBD1 (5 bases). From germline, CDR1 is KGHSH and CDR2 LQKENI. The germline V and J ends were trimmed by 9 bases and 3 bases, with 14 bases remaining between them. This CDR3 contains 13 residues. CDR3 amino acids: CASGGQTDTEAFF. Written as DNA, the CDR3 is TGTGCCAGTGGAGGACAAACGGACACTGAAGCTTTCTTT.

This clonotype was seen ten or more times. The chain uses TRBV7-2 and TRBJ2-7; unclear D gene. The V gene lost 2 bases and the J gene lost 3 bases, with 17 bases spanning the gap. Germline CDR1 is SGHTA and CDR2 is FQGNSA. There are 16 residues in the CDR3. CDR3 residues: CASSLHGQTGIYEQYF. The CDR3 DNA follows: TGTGCCAGCAGCTTACACGGCCAAACGGGCATCTACGAGCAGTACTTC.

In its sample, this clonotype was seen once. A much larger clone differs from this one at a single base, so this may be a read error. This chain connects TRBV27 to TRBJ2-3; 9 bases fit TRBD1. This CDR3 has 14 residues. CDR1 is MNHEY, CDR2 SMNVEV, per germline (reference sequence). Trimming took 6 bases from V and 1 from J; bases not matched to a gene: 2. Here the CDR3 DNA reads TGTGCCAGCAGCAGGACAGGGGGCACAGATACGCAGTATTTT. Protein: CASSRTGGTDTQYF.

The CDR3: CSATTGGFSTDTQYF. For the CDR3, the DNA is TGCAGTGCTACCACCGGGGGGTTTAGCACAGATACGCAGTATTTT. The chain uses TRBV20-1 and TRBJ2-3, with 7 bases aligning to TRBD2. J gave up 0 bases and V 4 bases, and 7 bases lay outside the gene matches. CDR1 and CDR2 from the germline V gene are DFQATT and SNEGSKA (reference sequence). The CDR3 loop spans 15 amino acids.

The rearrangement uses TRBV7-3 and TRBJ2-5; no firm D call. The CDR3 is 15 amino acids. Deletions cut 2 bases from V and 7 bases from J, with 17 bases between. Per the germline V gene, CDR1 is SGHTA and CDR2 is FQGTGA. The DNA for the CDR3 is TGTGCCAGCAGCTTATCCCCCGGACGATATGGGACCCAGTACTTC. This codes for CASSLSPGRYGTQYF.

There are many counts of this clonotype. This rearrangement joins TRBV7-2 to TRBJ2-3; D remains ambiguous. CDR3 length equals 13 residues. Per the germline V gene, CDR1 is SGHTA and CDR2 is FQGNSA. The V end was cut by 5 bases, the J end by 2 bases, with 8 bases between. The CDR3 region has the DNA TGTGCCAGCAGCATGAGACACACAGATACGCAGTATTTT. Its protein product is CASSMRHTDTQYF.

This chain joins TRBV28 and TRBJ1-5, with D maybe TRBD1 (5 bases). Per the germline V gene, CDR1 is MDHEN and CDR2 is SYDVKM. The CDR3 is 15 amino acids. With 5 bases removed from V and 5 bases from J, the gap between germline ends came to 16 bases. The DNA of the CDR3 is TGTGCCAGCAGTCCCCCCGGCAGAGGGGATCAGCCCCAGCATTTT. The encoded protein is CASSPPGRGDQPQHF.

J is TRBJ1-2 and V is TRBV24-1, with a weak D call TRBD1 (5 bases). Germline CDR1 is KGHDR and CDR2 is SFDVKD. V was cut by 7 bases and J by 8 bases, with 16 bases left in between. This CDR3 is 13 amino acids long. CDR3 region: CATRPGGSGGYTF. The CDR3 DNA sequence: TGTGCCACCAGACCCGGGGGTTCGGGAGGCTACACCTTC.

This clonotype turned up a few times. The DNA for the CDR3 is TGTGCCAGCAGTGTTATCAAGGGGGCTGAAGCTTTCTTT. It specifies CASSVIKGAEAFF. This chain links TRBV6-1 with TRBJ1-1, with D perhaps TRBD1 (6 bases). This CDR3 region has 13 residues. Germline-derived CDR1 and CDR2 are MNHNS and SASEGT. Trimming shortened V by 4 bases and J by 6 bases, and 12 bases separated the two germline ends.

This clonotype was picked up a small number of times. V usage is TRBV6-2 or TRBV6-3 and J usage is TRBJ2-7; D call uncertain. The V end was cut by 6 bases, the J end by 4 bases, with 10 bases between. The CDR3 has 12 residues. Germline-derived CDR1 and CDR2 are MNHEY and SVGEGT. Written as DNA, the CDR3 is TGTGCCAGCAGCTCCGGTCCATACGAGCAGTACTTC. Translated: CASSSGPYEQYF.

This clonotype was picked up many times. The chain combines TRBV29-1 with TRBJ2-4; possibly TRBD1 for D (6 bases). Germline CDR1 reads SQVTM; CDR2 reads ANQGSEA. This CDR3 comprises 11 residues. Trimming stripped 7 bases from V and 7 bases from J, with 11 bases between. The CDR3 here is CSGGQGNIQYF. The CDR3 bases are TGCAGCGGGGGGCAGGGGAACATTCAGTACTTC.

The chain joins TRBV19 to TRBJ2-7; D may be TRBD2 (6 bases). CDR3 length: 14 residues. V shed 4 bases and J shed 8 bases, with 18 bases lying between them. Germline-derived CDR1 and CDR2 are LNHDA and SQIVND (reference sequence). This CDR3 is CASSTSGTSPQQYF. The CDR3 DNA follows: TGTGCCAGTAGTACATCCGGGACTTCCCCGCAGCAGTACTTC.